This paragraph covers one TCR beta chain sequence. Produced via immunoSEQ multiplex PCR; TCRdb's table is partial and in-frame only. Altogether around 190,000 clones are present, roughly 75% being singletons, with the ten largest covering approximately 6.2%. The data are from a study of blood T cell repertoires in COVID-19. Study-level background: Acute and convalescent COVID-19 samples came from the United States, Italy and Spain. Nucleic acid was either cDNA or gDNA, and it came from T cells, B-cell-depleted T cells, or PBMCs.

The germline gives CDR1 KGHSH, CDR2 LQKENI. The CDR3 sequence is 14 residues long. Between the trimmed V and J ends, which lost 6 bases and 2 bases, there was a span of 12 bases. The chain has TRBV18 and TRBJ2-3, with D maybe TRBD1 (5 bases). The source of this sequence is a man between 65 and 85 years old with active or convalescent COVID-19. Sequenced material: peripheral blood. CDR3 sequence: CASSKQEITDTQYF. The CDR3 DNA sequence: TGTGCCAGCTCCAAACAGGAGATCACAGATACGCAGTATTTT.